The entry below describes one T cell receptor (beta chain). Antigen specificity is unknown. The donors were all Caucasian adults (living in Nashville, Tennessee). In the authors' methods: Filtering was not the same, since immunoSEQ gave junction-only sequences without quality scores. The protocol was immunoSEQ multiplex PCR, while the TCRdb copy is restricted to in-frame clones and leaves out a portion. V and J calls and clone size are those listed in that table; D and trimming were worked out from the DNA. The sample carries approximately 1.5 million clones, 98% to 99% recorded once. The data were obtained in a study of shared clonotypes between healthy human individuals. V was trimmed by 4 bases and J by 4 bases, leaving 17 bases between them. Germline loops: CDR1 SGHDT, CDR2 YYEEEE. The CDR3 is 15 residues long. Study-level findings and limits: Sorted-subset sequencing was shown by rarefaction to be incomplete despite large depth. Non-shared clonotypes had lower generation probabilities than clonotypes shared by all four sorted-subset donors.

The rearrangement joins TRBV5-6 to TRBJ1-1; no clear D gene. The sequence came from a man aged 25-45 years in good health. Sequencing used naive CD4+ T cells sorted from blood. As for subset: CD45RA+ positively selected. The CDR3 here is CASSPEVSYGTEAFF. Written as DNA, the CDR3 is TGTGCCAGCAGCCCGGAGGTATCCTATGGCACTGAAGCTTTCTTT. Full variable domain (missing parts from reference TRBV5-6 and TRBJ1-1): DAGVTQSPTHLIKTRGQQVTLRCSPKSGHDTVSWYQQALGQGPQFIFQYYEEEERQRGNFPDRFSGHQFPNYSSELNVNALLLGDSALYLCASSPEVSYGTEAFFGQGTRLTVV.